This T cell receptor beta chain was sequenced during a study of cytomegalovirus exposure and HLA in healthy donors. In the case of this clone: Its target is unknown.

Study conclusions and caveats: Among the CMV-associated chains, three were confirmed in vitro as specific for CMV antigens. Researchers catalogued approximately 170 TCR beta chains as cytomegalovirus-associated.

Separate from the approximately 720-subject first cohort was the roughly 120-subject validation cohort, to which the donors belonged. The CDR3 length is 15 residues. Trimming removed 0 bases from V and 7 bases from J; junction bases left unmatched: 4. CDR1 SQVTM and CDR2 ANQGSEA come from the germline V gene. Sequencing was performed with immunoSEQ multiplex PCR; in TCRdb, only in-frame clones are kept and a portion is missing. The sample contains 150,000 to 200,000 clones, 88% of which appear only once. Sequencing input: PBMCs. This chain uses TRBV29-1 with TRBJ2-6; 9 positions match TRBD1. This receptor was taken from a young man in good health and CMV-seronegative. In DNA, the CDR3 is TGCAGCGTTGAAGAAGGGACAGGGATTGCCAACGTCCTGACTTTC. Translation: CSVEEGTGIANVLTF.